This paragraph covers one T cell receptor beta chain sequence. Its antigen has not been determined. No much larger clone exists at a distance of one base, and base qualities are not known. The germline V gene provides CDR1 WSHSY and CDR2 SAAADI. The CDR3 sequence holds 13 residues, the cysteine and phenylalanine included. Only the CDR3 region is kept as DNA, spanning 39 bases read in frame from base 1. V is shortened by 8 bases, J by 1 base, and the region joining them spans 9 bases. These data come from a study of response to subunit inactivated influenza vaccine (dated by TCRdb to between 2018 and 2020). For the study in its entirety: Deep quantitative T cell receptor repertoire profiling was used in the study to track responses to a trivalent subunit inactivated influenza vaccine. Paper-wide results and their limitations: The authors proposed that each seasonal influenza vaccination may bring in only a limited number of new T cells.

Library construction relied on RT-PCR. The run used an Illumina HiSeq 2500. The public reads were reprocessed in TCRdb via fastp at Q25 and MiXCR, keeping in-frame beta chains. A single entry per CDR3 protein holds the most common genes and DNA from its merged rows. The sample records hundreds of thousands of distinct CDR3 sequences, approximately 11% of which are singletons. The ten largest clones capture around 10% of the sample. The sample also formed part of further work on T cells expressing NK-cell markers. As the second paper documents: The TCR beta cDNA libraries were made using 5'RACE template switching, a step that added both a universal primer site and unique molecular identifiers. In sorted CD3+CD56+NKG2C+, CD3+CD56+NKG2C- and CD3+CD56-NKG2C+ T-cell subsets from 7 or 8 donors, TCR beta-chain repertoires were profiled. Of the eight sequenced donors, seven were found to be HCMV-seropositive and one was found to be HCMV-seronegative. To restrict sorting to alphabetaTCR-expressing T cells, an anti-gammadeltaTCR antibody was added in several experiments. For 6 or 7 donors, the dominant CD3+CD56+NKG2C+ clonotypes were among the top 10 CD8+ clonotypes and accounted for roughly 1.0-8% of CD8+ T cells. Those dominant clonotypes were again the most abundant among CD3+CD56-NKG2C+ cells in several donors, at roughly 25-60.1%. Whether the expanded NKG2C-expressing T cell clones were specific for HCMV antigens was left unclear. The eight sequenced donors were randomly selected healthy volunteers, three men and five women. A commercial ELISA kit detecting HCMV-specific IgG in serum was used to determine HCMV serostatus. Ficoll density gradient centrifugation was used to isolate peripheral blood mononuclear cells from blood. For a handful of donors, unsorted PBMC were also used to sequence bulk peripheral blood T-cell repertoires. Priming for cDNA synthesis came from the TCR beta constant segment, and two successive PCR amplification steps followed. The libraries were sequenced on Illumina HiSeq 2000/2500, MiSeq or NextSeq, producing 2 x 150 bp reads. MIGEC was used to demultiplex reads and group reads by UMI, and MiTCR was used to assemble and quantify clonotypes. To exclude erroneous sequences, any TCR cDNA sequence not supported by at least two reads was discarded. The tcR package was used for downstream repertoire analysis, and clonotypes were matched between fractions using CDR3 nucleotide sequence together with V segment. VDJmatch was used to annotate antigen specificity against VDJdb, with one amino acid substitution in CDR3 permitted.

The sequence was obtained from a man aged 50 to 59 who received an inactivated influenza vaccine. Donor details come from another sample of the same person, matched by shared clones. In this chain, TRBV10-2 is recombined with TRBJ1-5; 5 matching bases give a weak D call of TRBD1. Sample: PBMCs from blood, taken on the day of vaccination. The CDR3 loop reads CASRRQSNQPQHF. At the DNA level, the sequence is TGCGCCAGCCGACGACAGAGCAATCAGCCCCAGCATTTT.